This T cell receptor beta chain is drawn from a study of regulatory dendritic cells for organ transplantation. The study, taken as a whole, reports: Memory CD8+ T cells were the most oligoclonal; naive cells were highly diverse.

Sorted subsets were CFSE-labeled and cultured around five days with allogeneic dendritic cells. The germline V gene has CDR1 SGHRS and CDR2 YFSETQ. Trimming took off 6 bases at V and 12 bases at J, with 10 bases between the two ends. The CDR3 consists of 9 residues. The method was immunoSEQ multiplex PCR; TCRdb's version includes in-frame clones alone and lacks a portion of them. The top ten clones hold approximately 0.75% of a sample with tens of thousands of clones, 80% to 90% of them seen once. In regard to this clone: Its antigen is not identified.

Input material: naive CD4+ T cells from blood cultured with regulatory dendritic cells. The subset is: CD45RA+ naive T cells. This receptor was obtained from a human donor in good health. The V gene is TRBV5-1, the J gene TRBJ2-7; D unresolved. CDR3 nucleotides: TGCGCCAGCATCGTATCTCGGTACTTC. Its translation is CASIVSRYF.